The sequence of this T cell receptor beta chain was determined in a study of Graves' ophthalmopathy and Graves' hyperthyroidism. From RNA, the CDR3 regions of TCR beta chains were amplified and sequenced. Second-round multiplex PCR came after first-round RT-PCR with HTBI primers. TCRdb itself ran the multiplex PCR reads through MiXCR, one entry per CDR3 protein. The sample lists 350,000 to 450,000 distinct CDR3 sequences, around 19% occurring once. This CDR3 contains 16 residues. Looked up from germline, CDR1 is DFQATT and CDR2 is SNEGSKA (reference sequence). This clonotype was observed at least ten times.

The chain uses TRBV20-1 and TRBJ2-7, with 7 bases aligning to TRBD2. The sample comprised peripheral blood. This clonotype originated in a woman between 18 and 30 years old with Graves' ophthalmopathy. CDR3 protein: CSSEGASGFSVYEQYF. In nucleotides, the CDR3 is TGCAGCTCCGAGGGCGCTAGCGGATTTTCGGTCTACGAGCAGTACTTC.